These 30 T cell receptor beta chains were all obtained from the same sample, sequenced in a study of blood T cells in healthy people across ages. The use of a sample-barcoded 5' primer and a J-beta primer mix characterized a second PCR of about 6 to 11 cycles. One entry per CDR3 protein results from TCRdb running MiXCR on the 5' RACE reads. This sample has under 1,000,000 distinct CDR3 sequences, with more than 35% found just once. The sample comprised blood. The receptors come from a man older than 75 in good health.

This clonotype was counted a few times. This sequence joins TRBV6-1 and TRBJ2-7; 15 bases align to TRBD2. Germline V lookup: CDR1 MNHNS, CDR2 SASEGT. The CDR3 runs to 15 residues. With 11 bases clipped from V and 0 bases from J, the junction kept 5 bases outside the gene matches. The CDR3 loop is CAGGLAGGPSYEQYF. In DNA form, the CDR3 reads TGTGCCGGCGGACTAGCGGGAGGGCCCTCCTACGAGCAGTACTTC.

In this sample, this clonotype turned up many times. For the CDR3, the DNA is TGTGCCAGCAGCCCGACAGGGGTCCAAGAGACCCAGTACTTC. Translation: CASSPTGVQETQYF. This chain links TRBV6-1 with TRBJ2-5; 8 bases fit TRBD1. V gave up 6 bases and J gave up 1 base; unmatched junction bases: 4. Germline CDR1 is MNHNS and CDR2 is SASEGT. This CDR3 has 14 residues.

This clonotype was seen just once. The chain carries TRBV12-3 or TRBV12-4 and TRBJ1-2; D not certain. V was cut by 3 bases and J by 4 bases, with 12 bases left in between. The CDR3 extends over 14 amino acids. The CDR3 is CASSLRQPLYGYTF. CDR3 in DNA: TGTGCCAGCAGTTTGAGACAACCTCTCTATGGCTACACCTTC.

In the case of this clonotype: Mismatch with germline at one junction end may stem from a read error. The CDR3 loop reads CASSLVQGVNSPPHF. The CDR3 nucleotides read TGCGCCAGCAGCTTGGTACAGGGAGTTAATTCACCCCCCCACTTT. J is TRBJ1-6 and V is TRBV5-1, with D possibly being TRBD1 (6 bases). This CDR3 is 15 amino acids long. CDR1 is SGHRS, CDR2 YFSETQ, per germline.

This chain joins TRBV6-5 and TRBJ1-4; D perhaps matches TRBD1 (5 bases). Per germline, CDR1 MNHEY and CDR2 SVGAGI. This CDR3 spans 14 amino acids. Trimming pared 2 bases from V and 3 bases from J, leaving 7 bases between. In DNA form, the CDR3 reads TGTGCCAGCAGTTACGGGGCGGCTAATGAAAAACTGTTTTTT. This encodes CASSYGAANEKLFF.

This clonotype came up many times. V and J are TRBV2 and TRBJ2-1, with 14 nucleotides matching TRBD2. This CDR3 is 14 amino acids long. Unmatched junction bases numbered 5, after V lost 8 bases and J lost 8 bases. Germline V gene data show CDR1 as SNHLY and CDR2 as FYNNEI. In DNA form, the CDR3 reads TGTGCCAGCGAGGGACTAGCGGGAGTATATGAGCAGTTCTTC. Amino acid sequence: CASEGLAGVYEQFF.

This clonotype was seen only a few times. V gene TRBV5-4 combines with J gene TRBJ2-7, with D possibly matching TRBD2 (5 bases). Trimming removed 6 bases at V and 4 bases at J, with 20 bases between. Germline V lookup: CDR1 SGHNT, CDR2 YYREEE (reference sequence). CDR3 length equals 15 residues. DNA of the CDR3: TGTGCCAGCACAAAGACACCAGAGGCGGGTTACGAGCAGTACTTC. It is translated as CASTKTPEAGYEQYF.

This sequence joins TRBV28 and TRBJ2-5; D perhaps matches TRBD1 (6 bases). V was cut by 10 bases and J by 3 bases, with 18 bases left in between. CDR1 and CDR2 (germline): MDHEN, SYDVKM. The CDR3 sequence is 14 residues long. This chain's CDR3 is CATGRGQTKETQYF. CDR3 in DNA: TGTGCCACTGGCCGTGGACAGACCAAAGAGACCCAGTACTTC.

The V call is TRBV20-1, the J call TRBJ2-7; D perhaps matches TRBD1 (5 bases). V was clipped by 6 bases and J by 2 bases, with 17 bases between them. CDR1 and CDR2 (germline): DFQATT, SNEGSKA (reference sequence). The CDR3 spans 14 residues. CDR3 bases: TGCAGTGCCCCCGGAGTAGGGGTGACCTACGAGCAGTACTTC. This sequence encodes CSAPGVGVTYEQYF.

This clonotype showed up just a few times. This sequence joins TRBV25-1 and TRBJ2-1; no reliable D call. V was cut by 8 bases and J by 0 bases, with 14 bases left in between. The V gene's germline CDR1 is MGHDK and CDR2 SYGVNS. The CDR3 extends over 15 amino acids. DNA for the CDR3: TGTGCCAGCGGGGTCGGGTCGAGCTCCTACAATGAGCAGTTCTTC. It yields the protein CASGVGSSSYNEQFF.

The CDR3 is CAITNTSGANVLTF. The CDR3 nucleotides read TGTGCCATAACAAACACCTCTGGGGCCAACGTCCTGACTTTC. The rearrangement links TRBV2 to TRBJ2-6; no firm D call. The V gene's germline CDR1 is SNHLY and CDR2 FYNNEI. Trimming removed 10 bases from V and 0 bases from J, with 10 bases in between. There are 14 residues in the CDR3.

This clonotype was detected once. The CDR3 here is CASRFTSGTLSSYNEQYF. CDR3 nucleotide sequence: TGTGCCAGCAGATTTACCAGCGGGACACTGAGCTCCTACAATGAGCAGTACTTC. The chain carries TRBV27 and TRBJ2-1; possibly TRBD2 for D (7 bases). The DNA end favors TRBJ2-7, so the J call may be wrong. CDR1 and CDR2 from the germline V gene are MNHEY and SMNVEV (reference sequence). The CDR3 runs 18 residues.

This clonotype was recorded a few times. The CDR3 loop is CASSPSIAGGGTQYF. CDR3 DNA: TGTGCCAGCAGCCCCTCTATAGCGGGAGGGGGTACGCAGTATTTT. This sequence joins TRBV7-2 and TRBJ2-3, with 11 bases that match TRBD2. J gave up 8 bases and V 5 bases, and 9 bases lay outside the gene matches. This CDR3 has 15 amino acids. Looked up from germline, CDR1 is SGHTA and CDR2 is FQGNSA.

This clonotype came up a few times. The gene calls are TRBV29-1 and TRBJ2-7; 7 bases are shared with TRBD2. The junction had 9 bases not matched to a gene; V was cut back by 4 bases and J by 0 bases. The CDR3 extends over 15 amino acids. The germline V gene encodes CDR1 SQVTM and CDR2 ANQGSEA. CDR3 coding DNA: TGCAGCGTTGCCGTTCCTAGCGGAACCTCCTACGAGCAGTACTTC. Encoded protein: CSVAVPSGTSYEQYF.

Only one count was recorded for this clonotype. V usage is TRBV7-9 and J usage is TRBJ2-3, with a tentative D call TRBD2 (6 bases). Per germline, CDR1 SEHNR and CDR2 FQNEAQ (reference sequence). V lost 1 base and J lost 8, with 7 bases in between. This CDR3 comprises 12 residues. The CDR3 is CASSLVGSTQYF. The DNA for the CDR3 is TGTGCCAGCAGCTTAGTCGGGAGTACGCAGTATTTT.

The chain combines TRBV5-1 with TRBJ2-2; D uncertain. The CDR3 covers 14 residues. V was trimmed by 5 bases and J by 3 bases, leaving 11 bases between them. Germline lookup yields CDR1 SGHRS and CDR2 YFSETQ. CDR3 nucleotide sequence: TGCGCCAGCAGAGAGGACCCAGACACCGGGGAGCTGTTTTTT. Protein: CASREDPDTGELFF. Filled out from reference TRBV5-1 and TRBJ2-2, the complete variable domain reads KAGVTQTPRYLIKTRGQQVTLSCSPISGHRSVSWYQQTPGQGLQFLFEYFSETQRNKGNFPGRFSGRQFSNSRSEMNVSTLELGDSALYLCASREDPDTGELFFGEGSRLTVL.

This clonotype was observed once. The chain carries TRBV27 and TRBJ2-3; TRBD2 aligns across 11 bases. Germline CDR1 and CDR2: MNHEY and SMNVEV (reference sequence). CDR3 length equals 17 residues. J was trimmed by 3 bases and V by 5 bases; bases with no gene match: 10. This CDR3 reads CASSTYLLAGGTDTQYF. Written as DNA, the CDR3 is TGTGCCAGCAGTACGTACCTCTTAGCGGGAGGGACAGATACGCAGTATTTT.

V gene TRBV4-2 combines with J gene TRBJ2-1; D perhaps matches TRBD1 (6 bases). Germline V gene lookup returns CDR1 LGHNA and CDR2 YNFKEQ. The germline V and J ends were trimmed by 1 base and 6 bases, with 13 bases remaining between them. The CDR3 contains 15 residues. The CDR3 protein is CASSQAGASRNEQFF. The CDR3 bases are TGTGCCAGCAGCCAAGCAGGGGCTAGCCGCAATGAGCAGTTCTTC.

The DNA for the CDR3 is TGTGCCATCAGCACATCCGGGACTAGCGGGGGGGCAAGGGATACGCAGTATTTT. Its translation: CAISTSGTSGGARDTQYF. This chain uses TRBV10-3 with TRBJ2-3; TRBD2 matches 16 bases. Germline V CDR1 and CDR2: ENHRY, SYGVKD. This CDR3 spans 18 amino acids. The trim removed 6 bases at V and 6 bases at J, leaving 12 bases unmatched.

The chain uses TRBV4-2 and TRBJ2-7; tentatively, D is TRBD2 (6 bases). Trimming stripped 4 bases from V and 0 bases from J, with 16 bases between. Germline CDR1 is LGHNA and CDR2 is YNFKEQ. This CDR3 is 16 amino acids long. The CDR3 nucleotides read TGTGCCAGCAGCCTCCAGGAGGGGTACCTCTCCTACGAGCAGTACTTC. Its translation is CASSLQEGYLSYEQYF.

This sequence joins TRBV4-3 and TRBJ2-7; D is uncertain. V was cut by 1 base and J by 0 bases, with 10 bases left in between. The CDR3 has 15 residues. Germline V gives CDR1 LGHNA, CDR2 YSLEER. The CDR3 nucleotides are TGCGCCAGCAGCCAAGCTGTGGGGAACTCCTACGAGCAGTACTTC. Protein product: CASSQAVGNSYEQYF.

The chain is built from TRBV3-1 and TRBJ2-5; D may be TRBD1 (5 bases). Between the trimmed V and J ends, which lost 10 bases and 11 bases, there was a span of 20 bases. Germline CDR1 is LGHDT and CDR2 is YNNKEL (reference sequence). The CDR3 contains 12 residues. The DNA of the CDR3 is TGTGCCAACAGGCTGGGGAACAATGAGCAGTACTTC. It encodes CANRLGNNEQYF.

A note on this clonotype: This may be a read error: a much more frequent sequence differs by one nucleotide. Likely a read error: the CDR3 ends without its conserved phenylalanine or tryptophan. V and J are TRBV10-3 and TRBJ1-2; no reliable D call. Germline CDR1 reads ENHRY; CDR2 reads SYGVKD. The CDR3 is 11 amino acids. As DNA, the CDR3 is TGTGCCAGCAGTGAGAAGGGAGGCTACACCGTC. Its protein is CASSEKGGYTV.

This CDR3 is CASSQDRETFGNIQYF. The CDR3 DNA reads TGTGCCAGCAGCCAAGATAGAGAAACATTTGGAAACATTCAGTACTTC. The chain combines TRBV14 with TRBJ2-4, with D hard to call. This CDR3 contains 16 residues. Trimming took off 0 bases at V and 6 bases at J, with 15 bases between the two ends. Per germline, CDR1 SGHDN and CDR2 FVKESK.

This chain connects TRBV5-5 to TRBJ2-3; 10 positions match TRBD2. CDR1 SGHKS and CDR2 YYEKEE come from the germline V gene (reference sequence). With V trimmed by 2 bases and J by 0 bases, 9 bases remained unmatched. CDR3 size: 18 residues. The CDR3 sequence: CASSFGLAGAGSTDTQYF. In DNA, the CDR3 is TGTGCCAGCAGCTTTGGTCTAGCGGGAGCAGGAAGCACAGATACGCAGTATTTT.

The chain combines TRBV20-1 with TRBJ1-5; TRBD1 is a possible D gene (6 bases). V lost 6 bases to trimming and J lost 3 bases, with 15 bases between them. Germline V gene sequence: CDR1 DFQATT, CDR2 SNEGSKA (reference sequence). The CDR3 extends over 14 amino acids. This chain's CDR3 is CSAMGAGDNQPQHF. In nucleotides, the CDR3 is TGCAGTGCCATGGGAGCAGGGGACAATCAGCCCCAGCATTTT.

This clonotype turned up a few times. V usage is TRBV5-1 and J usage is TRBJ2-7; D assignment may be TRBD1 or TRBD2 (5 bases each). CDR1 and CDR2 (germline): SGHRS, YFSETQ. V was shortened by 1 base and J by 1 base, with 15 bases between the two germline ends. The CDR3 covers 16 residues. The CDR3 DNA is TGCGCCAGCAGCTTGACACGGGGACGGCAGTCCTACGAGCAGTACTTC. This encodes CASSLTRGRQSYEQYF.

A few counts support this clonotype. The CDR3 protein is CASLQGLYVRGDQPQHF. In nucleotides, the CDR3 is TGTGCCAGCCTGCAGGGTCTCTATGTCCGGGGCGATCAGCCCCAGCATTTT. The chain links TRBV28 to TRBJ1-5; D might be TRBD1 (5 bases). With 8 bases removed from V and 5 bases from J, the gap between germline ends came to 25 bases. This CDR3 is built from 17 residues. Germline CDR1 MDHEN, CDR2 SYDVKM.

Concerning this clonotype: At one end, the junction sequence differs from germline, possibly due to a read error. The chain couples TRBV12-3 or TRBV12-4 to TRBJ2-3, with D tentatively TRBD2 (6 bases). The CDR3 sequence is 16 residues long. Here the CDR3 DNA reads TGTGCCAGCAGTTTCTTTAGCGGAGCAAGAGCAGATGCGCAGTATTTT. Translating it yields CASSFFSGARADAQYF.

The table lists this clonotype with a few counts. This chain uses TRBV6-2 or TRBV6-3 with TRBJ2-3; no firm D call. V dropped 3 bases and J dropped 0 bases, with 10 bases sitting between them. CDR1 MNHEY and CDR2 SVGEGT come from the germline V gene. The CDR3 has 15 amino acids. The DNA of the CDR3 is TGTGCCAGCAGTTATGGGGTAGGAAGCACAGATACGCAGTATTTT. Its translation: CASSYGVGSTDTQYF.